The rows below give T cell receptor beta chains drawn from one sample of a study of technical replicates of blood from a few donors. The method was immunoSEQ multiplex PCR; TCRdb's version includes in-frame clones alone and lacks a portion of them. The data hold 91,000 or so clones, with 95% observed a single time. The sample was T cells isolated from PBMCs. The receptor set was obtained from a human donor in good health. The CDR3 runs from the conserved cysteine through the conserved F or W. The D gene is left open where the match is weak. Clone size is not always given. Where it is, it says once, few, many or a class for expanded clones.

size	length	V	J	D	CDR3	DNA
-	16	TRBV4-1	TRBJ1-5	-	CASSQDGWQGRRSQHF	TGCGCCAGCAGCCAAGATGGTTGGCAGGGTAGAAGGTCCCAGCATTTT
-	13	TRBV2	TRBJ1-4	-	CASRTGVNEKLFF	TGTGCCAGCAGGACAGGAGTAAATGAAAAACTGTTTTTT
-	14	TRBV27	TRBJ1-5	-	CASSQGNGNQPQHF	TGTGCCAGCAGCCAGGGTAATGGCAATCAGCCCCAGCATTTT
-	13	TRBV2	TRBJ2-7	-	CASSPIATYEQYF	TGTGCCAGCAGCCCAATAGCGACCTACGAGCAGTACTTC
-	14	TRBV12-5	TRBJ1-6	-	CASGLVLENSPLHF	TGTGCTAGTGGTTTGGTACTGGAGAATTCACCCCTCCACTTT
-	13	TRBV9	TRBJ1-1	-	CASIPHRGVGAFF	TGTGCCAGCATCCCGCACCGGGGGGTTGGGGCTTTCTTT
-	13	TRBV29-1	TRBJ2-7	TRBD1	CSVVGGLTYEQYF	TGCAGCGTTGTAGGGGGCTTGACCTACGAGCAGTACTTC
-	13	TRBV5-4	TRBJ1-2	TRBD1	CASSFQGGSGYTF	TGTGCCAGCAGCTTTCAGGGGGGTAGTGGCTACACCTTC
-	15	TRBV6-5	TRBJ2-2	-	CASRLGWRNTGELFF	TGTGCCAGCAGACTAGGATGGAGAAACACCGGGGAGCTGTTTTTT
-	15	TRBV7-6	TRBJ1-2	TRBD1	CASSLGADRAGGYTF	TGTGCCAGCAGCTTAGGGGCCGACAGGGCTGGTGGCTACACCTTC
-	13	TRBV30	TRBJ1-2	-	CAWSTGYGYGYTF	TGTGCCTGGTCGACAGGTTACGGCTATGGCTACACCTTC
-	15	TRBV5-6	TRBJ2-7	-	CASSSTEGPDYEQYF	TGTGCCAGCAGCTCGACGGAGGGGCCCGACTACGAGCAGTACTTC
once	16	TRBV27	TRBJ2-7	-	CASSHHPSRGLDEQYF	TGTGCCAGCAGTCACCACCCCTCAAGGGGGTTGGACGAGCAGTACTTC
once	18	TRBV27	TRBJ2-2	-	CASSHLAPGQVNTGELFF	TGTGCCAGCAGTCACCTAGCTCCGGGACAAGTTAACACCGGGGAGCTGTTTTTT
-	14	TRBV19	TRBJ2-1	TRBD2	CARKRLAVYNEQFF	TGTGCCAGAAAGAGACTAGCGGTTTACAATGAGCAGTTCTTC
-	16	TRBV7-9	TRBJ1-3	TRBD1	CASSWVRGFSGNTIYF	TGTGCCAGCAGCTGGGTCAGGGGGTTCTCTGGAAACACCATATATTTT
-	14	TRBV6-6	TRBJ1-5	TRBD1	CASSYRTGNQPQHF	TGTGCCAGCAGTTATCGGACAGGGAATCAGCCCCAGCATTTT
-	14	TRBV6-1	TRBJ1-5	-	CASSDRESNQPQHF	TGTGCCAGCAGTGACAGGGAAAGCAATCAGCCCCAGCATTTT
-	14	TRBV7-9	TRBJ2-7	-	CASSLATAPYEQYF	TGTGCCAGCAGCTTAGCGACAGCCCCCTACGAGCAGTACTTC
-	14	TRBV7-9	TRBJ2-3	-	CASSSGHVTDTQYF	TGTGCCAGCAGCTCGGGACATGTCACAGATACGCAGTATTTT
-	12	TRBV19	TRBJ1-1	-	CASSIGGSEAFF	TGTGCCAGTAGTATCGGGGGAAGTGAAGCTTTCTTT
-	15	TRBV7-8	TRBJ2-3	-	CASSLRRGGTDTQYF	TGTGCCAGCAGCTTAAGACGGGGTGGCACAGATACGCAGTATTTT
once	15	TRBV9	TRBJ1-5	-	CASSVDPRDNQPQHF	TGTGCCAGCAGCGTAGATCCTCGGGACAATCAGCCCCAGCATTTT
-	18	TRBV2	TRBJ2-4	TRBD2	CASSEWASGTLAKNIQYF	TGTGCCAGCAGTGAATGGGCTAGCGGGACACTAGCCAAAAACATTCAGTACTTC
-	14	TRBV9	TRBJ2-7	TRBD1	CASSETGRVDEQYF	TGTGCCAGCAGCGAGACAGGGCGGGTGGACGAGCAGTACTTC
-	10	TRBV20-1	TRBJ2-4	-	CSATYGIQYF	TGCAGTGCTACCTATGGCATTCAGTACTTC
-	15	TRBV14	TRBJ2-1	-	CASSQFISSYNEQFF	TGTGCCAGCAGCCAATTTATTAGCTCCTACAATGAGCAGTTCTTC
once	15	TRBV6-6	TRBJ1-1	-	CASSYPTALNTEAFF	TGTGCCAGCAGTTACCCGACAGCATTGAACACTGAAGCTTTCTTT
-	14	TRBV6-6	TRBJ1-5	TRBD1	CASSSGQGNQPQHF	TGTGCCAGCAGTAGCGGACAGGGGAATCAGCCCCAGCATTTT
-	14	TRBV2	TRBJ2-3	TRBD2	CASSEGGGTDTQYF	TGTGCCAGCAGTGAAGGGGGGGGGACAGATACGCAGTATTTT
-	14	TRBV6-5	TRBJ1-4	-	CATAFVYGERKLFF	TGTGCCACCGCGTTCGTTTATGGGGAGAGGAAACTGTTTTTT
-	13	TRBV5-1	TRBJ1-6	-	CASSLSGLSPLHF	TGCGCCAGCAGCCTTTCTGGACTTTCACCCCTCCACTTT
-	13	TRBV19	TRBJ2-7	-	CASSADSLYEQYF	TGTGCCAGTAGTGCCGACAGCCTCTACGAGCAGTACTTC
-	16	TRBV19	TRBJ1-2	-	CASSIGLLGSNYGYTF	TGTGCCAGTAGTATAGGTCTATTGGGCAGTAACTATGGCTACACCTTC
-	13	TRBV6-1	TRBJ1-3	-	CASSGYGRNTIYF	TGTGCCAGCAGTGGGTATGGGAGGAACACCATATATTTT
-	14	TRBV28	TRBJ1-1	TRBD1	CASSSQGANTEAFF	TGTGCCAGCAGTTCTCAGGGGGCGAACACTGAAGCTTTCTTT
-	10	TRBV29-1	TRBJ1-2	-	CSVEGHAYTF	TGCAGCGTTGAAGGACACGCCTACACCTTC
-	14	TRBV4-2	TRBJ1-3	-	CASSQGDGGNTIYF	TGTGCCAGCAGCCAAGGGGACGGGGGGAACACCATATATTTT
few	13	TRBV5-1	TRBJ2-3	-	CASSPELPDTQYF	TGCGCCAGCAGCCCCGAACTCCCAGATACGCAGTATTTT
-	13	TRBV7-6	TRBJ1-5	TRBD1	CASSLGTVQPQHF	TGTGCCAGCAGCTTGGGGACAGTCCAACCCCAGCATTTT
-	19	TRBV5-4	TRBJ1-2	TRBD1	CASSNVAPGQGTHSGGYTF	TGTGCCAGCAGCAACGTAGCCCCGGGACAGGGAACCCACTCTGGAGGCTACACCTTC
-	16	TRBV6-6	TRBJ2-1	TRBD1	CASRTDRDRAYNEQFF	TGTGCCAGCAGAACGGACCGGGACAGGGCCTACAATGAGCAGTTCTTC
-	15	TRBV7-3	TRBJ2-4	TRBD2	CASSPGPPGRNIQYF	TGTGCCAGCAGCCCCGGACCGCCCGGGAGGAACATTCAGTACTTC
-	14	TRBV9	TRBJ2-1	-	CASSVRALQDEQFF	TGTGCCAGCAGCGTGCGGGCCCTTCAGGATGAGCAGTTCTTC
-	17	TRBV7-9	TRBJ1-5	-	CASSFSGGRQGRGPQHF	TGTGCCAGCAGCTTCTCCGGCGGCAGGCAGGGGAGAGGGCCCCAGCATTTT
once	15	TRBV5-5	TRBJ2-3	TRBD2	CASSLVGRRLDTQYF	TGTGCCAGCAGCTTGGTCGGGAGGCGGTTAGATACGCAGTATTTT